Listed below are T cell receptor beta chains from one sample, sequenced in a study of blood T cell repertoires in COVID-19. The assay was immunoSEQ multiplex PCR, and TCRdb's table has in-frame clones only and misses some. This sample has tens of thousands of clones, with roughly 80% found just once. The specimen sequenced was peripheral blood. Receptors originate from a woman aged 80 or over with active or convalescent COVID-19. Each CDR3 is given with its conserved first and last residue. Fields, in order: J gene, clone size, V gene, D gene, CDR3 length, CDR3 protein, CDR3 DNA. The D gene is left open where the match is weak. Clone sizes are given selectively: once, few, many, or a class where the clone is expanded.

TRBJ2-3	.	TRBV19	.	15	CASSSTEISTDTQYF	TGTGCCAGTAGCTCGACAGAGATTAGCACAGATACGCAGTATTTT
TRBJ2-1	.	TRBV6-2/TRBV6-3	.	13	CASSYYSRQEQFF	TGTGCCAGCAGTTACTATTCGCGCCAAGAGCAGTTCTTC
TRBJ2-3	once	TRBV24-1	TRBD2	15	CATSGSAGPPDTQYF	TGTGCCACCAGTGGCTCAGCGGGGCCCCCGGATACGCAGTATTTT
TRBJ1-1	.	TRBV2	.	12	CASRAGPSEAFF	TGTGCCAGCAGGGCAGGGCCCAGTGAAGCTTTCTTT
TRBJ2-3	.	TRBV6-5	TRBD2	14	CASSRGLATDTQYF	TGTGCCAGCAGTAGGGGACTAGCGACAGATACGCAGTATTTT
TRBJ2-3	.	TRBV5-1	.	13	CASSLQGVDTQYF	TGCGCCAGCAGCTTGCAGGGTGTAGATACGCAGTATTTT
TRBJ2-2	.	TRBV7-9	TRBD1	16	CASSPTGTGDTGELFF	TGTGCCAGCAGCCCCACCGGGACAGGGGACACCGGGGAGCTGTTTTTT
TRBJ2-7	.	TRBV6-5	TRBD1	14	CASSPPGQGYEQYF	TGTGCCAGCAGCCCACCGGGACAGGGTTACGAGCAGTACTTC
TRBJ2-7	.	TRBV4-1	.	17	CASSAQPTSTWDYEQYF	TGCGCCAGCAGCGCCCAGCCGACTAGTACCTGGGACTACGAGCAGTACTTC
TRBJ2-7	.	TRBV28	TRBD1	15	CASRPGTGMSYEQYF	TGTGCCAGCAGGCCCGGGACAGGGATGTCCTACGAGCAGTACTTC
TRBJ1-2	few	TRBV10-2	TRBD1	13	CASTGTGDYGYTF	TGCGCCAGCACCGGGACAGGGGACTATGGCTACACCTTC
TRBJ1-2	.	TRBV30	TRBD1	13	CAWSPGQFYGYTF	TGTGCCTGGAGTCCGGGACAGTTCTATGGCTACACCTTC
TRBJ1-1	.	TRBV27	.	14	CASSLLDSYTEAFF	TGTGCCAGCAGCCTACTTGACAGCTACACTGAAGCTTTCTTT
TRBJ2-1	.	TRBV7-9	.	11	CASSSSNEQFF	TGTGCCAGCAGCTCCTCCAATGAGCAGTTCTTC
TRBJ2-3	.	TRBV30	TRBD2	16	CAWSSRTSGRIDTQYF	TGTGCCTGGAGTAGCCGGACTAGCGGGAGGATTGATACGCAGTATTTT
TRBJ1-6	few	TRBV14	.	14	CASSQSKGGSPLHF	TGTGCCAGCAGCCAGTCAAAGGGAGGCTCACCCCTCCACTTT
TRBJ2-1	once	TRBV27	TRBD2	17	CASSFIRISGRGYEQFF	TGTGCCAGCAGTTTCATTCGAATTAGCGGGAGAGGCTATGAGCAGTTCTTC
TRBJ2-7	.	TRBV7-8	.	15	CASSLGAPMAYEQYF	TGTGCCAGCAGTCTGGGGGCCCCAATGGCCTACGAGCAGTACTTC
TRBJ2-7	.	TRBV2	.	16	CASSPPARLSTYEQYF	TGTGCCAGCAGTCCACCCGCCCGACTATCGACCTACGAGCAGTACTTC
TRBJ1-1	.	TRBV6-5	.	13	CASKVQGNTEAFF	TGTGCCAGCAAGGTACAGGGGAACACTGAAGCTTTCTTT
TRBJ1-1	.	TRBV6-5	TRBD1	15	CASRLNRGERTEAFF	TGTGCCAGCAGGCTAAACAGGGGTGAACGCACTGAAGCTTTCTTT
TRBJ2-7	.	TRBV11-2	TRBD2	17	CASSPINWRGDNYEQYF	TGTGCCAGCAGCCCCATTAATTGGCGGGGGGATAATTACGAGCAGTACTTC
TRBJ2-1	.	TRBV15	TRBD2	19	CATSRDPPGGGVSYNEQFF	TGTGCCACCAGCAGAGACCCTCCAGGCGGGGGGGTTTCCTACAATGAGCAGTTCTTC
TRBJ2-3	.	TRBV6-2/TRBV6-3	TRBD2	15	CASSFASGAADTQYF	TGTGCCAGCAGTTTTGCTAGCGGGGCGGCAGATACGCAGTATTTT
TRBJ2-7	.	TRBV28	.	11	CATETEYEQYF	TGTGCCACCGAGACTGAATACGAGCAGTACTTC
TRBJ2-1	.	TRBV5-4	TRBD2	15	CASSFGPSGSNEQFF	TGTGCCAGCAGCTTCGGGCCTAGCGGGAGTAATGAGCAGTTCTTC
TRBJ2-1	few	TRBV24-1	TRBD2	16	CATSDSSGVSYNEQFF	TGTGCCACCAGTGATTCTAGCGGCGTTTCCTACAATGAGCAGTTCTTC
TRBJ2-5	.	TRBV6-6	TRBD1	15	CASSGQGVYLETQYF	TGTGCCAGCAGCGGACAGGGGGTTTATTTGGAGACCCAGTACTTC
TRBJ2-3	.	TRBV7-9	.	15	CASSLGDSGTDTQYF	TGTGCCAGCAGCTTAGGGGACTCCGGCACAGATACGCAGTATTTT
TRBJ2-5	.	TRBV5-1	TRBD2	15	CASSPIGGGLETQYF	TGCGCCAGCTCACCCATCGGCGGGGGGCTTGAGACCCAGTACTTC
TRBJ1-1	.	TRBV5-1	.	14	CASSFFDTRYEAFF	TGCGCCAGCAGCTTCTTCGACACCCGCTATGAAGCTTTCTTT
TRBJ1-1	.	TRBV7-9	.	14	CASSFEGGGTEAFF	TGTGCCAGCAGCTTCGAGGGAGGGGGCACTGAAGCTTTCTTT
TRBJ2-5	.	TRBV5-6	TRBD2	16	CASSLGTSGSGETQYF	TGTGCCAGCAGCCTCGGGACTAGCGGGAGTGGAGAGACCCAGTACTTC
TRBJ1-5	.	TRBV28	.	16	CASSLTMTPLNQPQHF	TGTGCCAGCAGCCTCACGATGACACCACTCAATCAGCCCCAGCATTTT
TRBJ1-1	.	TRBV7-3	.	13	CASSLGRETEAFF	TGTGCCAGCAGCTTAGGGAGGGAAACCGAAGCTTTCTTT
TRBJ1-2	.	TRBV14	.	14	CASSQNRVPNGYTF	TGTGCCAGCAGCCAGAACAGGGTCCCGAATGGCTACACCTTC
TRBJ1-5	.	TRBV27	.	13	CASSPTSGQPQHF	TGTGCCAGCAGTCCGACATCCGGTCAGCCCCAGCATTTT
TRBJ2-5	.	TRBV29-1	.	12	CSVATDSSTQYF	TGCAGCGTTGCAACGGACAGTTCCACCCAGTACTTC
TRBJ1-2	.	TRBV5-8	.	14	CASSSRMRSYGYTF	TGTGCCAGCAGCTCGCGGATGAGGAGCTATGGCTACACCTTC
TRBJ2-2	.	TRBV7-2	.	15	CASSFRDSVTGELFF	TGTGCCAGCAGCTTCAGAGACTCGGTAACCGGGGAGCTGTTTTTT
TRBJ1-2	.	TRBV28	TRBD1	13	CASSGDRVRGYTF	TGTGCCAGCAGTGGGGACAGGGTAAGAGGCTACACCTTC